Below, 28 T cell receptor beta chains from the same sample are listed, as sequenced in a study of T cells in Graves' hyperthyroidism and ophthalmopathy. Template material for amplifying TCR beta CDR3 regions consisted of RNA transcripts. When the TCR CDR3 underwent first-round RT-PCR, the HTBI primer set was used. TCRdb itself ran the multiplex PCR reads through MiXCR, one entry per CDR3 protein. The repertoire includes around 430,000 distinct CDR3 sequences, 14% to 15% of them detected once, and 30% to 35% sits in the top ten. The sequenced material came from blood. The receptors derive from a woman aged 25 to 39 with Graves' hyperthyroidism.

At least ten counts were recorded for this clonotype. The chain couples TRBV28 to TRBJ2-2; D unclear. Trimming left V 4 bases short and J 0 bases short, with 9 bases between. Germline V CDR1 and CDR2: MDHEN, SYDVKM. The CDR3 is 15 amino acids. CDR3 DNA sequence: TGTGCCAGCAGTTCGGCTGGCGCGAACACCGGGGAGCTGTTTTTT. The encoded protein is CASSSAGANTGELFF.

This clonotype showed up many times. The rearrangement joins TRBV30 to TRBJ1-1; D possibly corresponds to TRBD1 (5 bases). CDR1 is GTSNPN, CDR2 SVGIG, per germline (reference sequence). V was clipped by 4 bases and J by 1 base, with 13 bases between them. The CDR3 runs 14 residues. CDR3 in DNA: TGTGCCTGGACCCCACAGGCAGAGAACACTGAAGCTTTCTTT. It specifies CAWTPQAENTEAFF.

The table lists this clonotype with a few counts. CDR3 region: CASSTGTGGGNFYEQYF. The CDR3 coding sequence is TGTGCCAGCAGCACCGGGACAGGGGGCGGAAACTTCTACGAGCAGTACTTC. The rearrangement uses TRBV28 and TRBJ2-7, with 12 nucleotides matching TRBD1. CDR1 and CDR2 (germline): MDHEN, SYDVKM. The CDR3 totals 17 residues. Trimming at V came to 6 bases and at J to 3 bases, leaving 12 bases not matched to a gene.

Only a few counts were recorded for this clonotype. CDR3: CATSRDSGSSGRAHTGELFF. CDR3 coding DNA: TGTGCCACCAGCAGAGATTCCGGGTCTAGCGGGAGGGCCCACACCGGGGAGCTGTTTTTT. This chain uses TRBV15 with TRBJ2-2, with TRBD2 identical over 12 bases. This CDR3 contains 20 residues. Germline lookup yields CDR1 LNHNV and CDR2 YYDKDF (reference sequence). J lost 3 bases, V lost 0 bases, and 11 bases had no gene match.

Ten or more counts support this clonotype. CDR3 DNA: TGTGCCAGCAGTTATGACCGGCATGGACAGAAACCTTCCTACGAGCAGTACTTC. Translated: CASSYDRHGQKPSYEQYF. The genes are TRBV28 and TRBJ2-7; D is possibly TRBD1 (6 bases). The CDR3 length is 18 residues. V lost 4 bases, J lost 1 base, and 23 bases lay in between. The germline V gene encodes CDR1 MDHEN and CDR2 SYDVKM.

The chain carries TRBV6-5 and TRBJ1-5, with D maybe TRBD1 (5 bases). The CDR3 extends over 14 amino acids. V lost 2 bases and J lost 4, with 9 bases in between. The germline CDR1 and CDR2 sequences are MNHEY and SVGAGI. CDR3 DNA: TGTGCCAGCAGTTACGGCAGGGCTAATCAGCCCCAGCATTTT. This sequence encodes CASSYGRANQPQHF.

This clonotype was detected many times. The rearrangement joins TRBV3-1 to TRBJ2-5, with D maybe TRBD2 (5 bases). This CDR3 region has 15 residues. CDR1 is LGHDT and CDR2 is YNNKEL in the germline V gene (reference sequence). Trimming took off 1 base at V and 11 bases at J, with 20 bases between the two ends. CDR3 sequence reads: CASSQVASYRGVQYF. Here the CDR3 DNA reads TGTGCCAGCAGCCAAGTCGCGTCCTACCGGGGAGTTCAGTACTTC.

Only a few counts were recorded for this clonotype. V gene TRBV7-9 combines with J gene TRBJ1-1; D remains unclear. Trimming took 6 bases from V and 2 from J, leaving 7 bases between them. The CDR3 sequence is 12 residues long. The germline gives CDR1 SEHNR, CDR2 FQNEAQ (reference sequence). The CDR3 DNA is TGTGCCAGCAGGCCGGCTAACACTGAAGCTTTCTTT. It yields the protein CASRPANTEAFF.

On this clonotype: With a much larger clone just one base away, this may be a read error. The chain is built from TRBV11-2 and TRBJ2-1; 9 positions match TRBD1. J was trimmed by 3 bases and V by 1 base; bases with no gene match: 4. Per the germline V gene, CDR1 is SGHAT and CDR2 is FQNNGV. The CDR3 has 16 residues. The CDR3 region has the DNA TGTGCCAGCAGCTTAGGTAACAGGGGGCTCTACAATGAGCAGTTCTTC. It yields the protein CASSLGNRGLYNEQFF.

This clonotype was found many times. This chain connects TRBV11-2 to TRBJ2-7; D uncertain. The CDR3 loop spans 14 amino acids. Deletions cut 2 bases from V and 1 base from J, with 9 bases between. CDR1 and CDR2 (germline): SGHAT, FQNNGV. CDR3 protein: CASSLFGSSYEQYF. The CDR3 coding sequence is TGTGCCAGCAGCTTATTTGGGTCGTCCTACGAGCAGTACTTC.

This clonotype was picked up a small number of times. The V and J genes are TRBV6-1 and TRBJ1-1, with D perhaps TRBD1 (5 bases). Germline loops: CDR1 MNHNS, CDR2 SASEGT. CDR3 size: 14 residues. With 1 base removed from V and 1 base from J, the gap between germline ends came to 7 bases. The CDR3 is CASSEGTRNTEAFF. The CDR3, as DNA: TGTGCCAGCAGTGAAGGGACACGGAACACTGAAGCTTTCTTT.

This clonotype appeared many times. The chain recombines TRBV6-1 with TRBJ2-7, with 10 positions matching TRBD1. There are 15 residues in the CDR3. CDR1 is MNHNS, CDR2 SASEGT, per germline. V lost 6 bases to trimming and J lost 1 base; unmatched junction nucleotides: 6. DNA for the CDR3: TGTGCCAGCAGACCGGGACAGGGGTCATCCTACGAGCAGTACTTC. It specifies CASRPGQGSSYEQYF.

At least ten counts were recorded for this clonotype. The chain uses TRBV28 and TRBJ2-5, with D maybe TRBD2 (5 bases). V was trimmed by 6 bases and J by 1 base, leaving 15 bases between them. The CDR3 is 15 amino acids. CDR1 and CDR2 from the germline V gene are MDHEN and SYDVKM. The CDR3 is CASRLPGSLQETQYF. The CDR3 bases are TGTGCCAGCAGGTTACCGGGAAGCCTCCAAGAGACCCAGTACTTC.

This clonotype was observed at least ten times. The V and J genes are TRBV10-3 and TRBJ2-7; 10 bases line up with TRBD1. The J segment lost 3 bases and the V segment lost 2 bases, leaving 4 bases of the junction unmatched. CDR1 ENHRY and CDR2 SYGVKD come from the germline V gene. The CDR3 is made up of 15 amino acids. The CDR3 DNA follows: TGTGCCATCAGTGAGACCGGACAGGGGGACTACGAGCAGTACTTC. Protein sequence: CAISETGQGDYEQYF.

This clonotype was found many times. The chain has TRBV6-1 and TRBJ2-5; 11 bases line up with TRBD2. Losses at the gene ends were 6 bases for V and 5 bases for J; bases not matched to a gene: 8. Germline lookup yields CDR1 MNHNS and CDR2 SASEGT. The CDR3 totals 15 residues. The CDR3 sequence is CASSRILAGGETQYF. DNA for the CDR3: TGTGCCAGCAGCCGAATCCTAGCGGGAGGTGAGACCCAGTACTTC.

The sample holds many counts of this clonotype. The chain has TRBV3-1 and TRBJ2-7; D perhaps matches TRBD2 (6 bases). Germline V gives CDR1 LGHDT, CDR2 YNNKEL (reference sequence). Trimming removed 1 base at V and 0 bases at J, with 16 bases between. The CDR3 contains 17 residues. The CDR3 protein is CASSQAGVGVSSYEQYF. DNA of the CDR3: TGTGCCAGCAGCCAAGCGGGGGTTGGGGTCAGCTCCTACGAGCAGTACTTC.

About this clonotype: The junction and the germline gene differ at one end; a read error may be behind it. V is TRBV7-9 and J is TRBJ2-2, with TRBD1 as a possible D gene (5 bases). From germline, CDR1 is SEHNR and CDR2 FQNEAQ (reference sequence). The CDR3 has 14 residues. CDR3: CASSLADSTRELFF. The DNA of the CDR3 is TGTGCCAGCAGCTTAGCCGACAGCACCCGGGAGCTGTTTTTT.

V usage is TRBV19 and J usage is TRBJ2-2; the match to TRBD2 covers 9 bases. The CDR3 has 19 residues. Germline loops: CDR1 LNHDA, CDR2 SQIVND (reference sequence). The V segment lost 3 bases and the J segment 0 bases; nucleotides outside the gene matches: 11. CDR3 coding DNA: TGTGCCAGTAGTATTTGGGCTAGCGGGATGGACCCGAACACCGGGGAGCTGTTTTTT. Translating gives CASSIWASGMDPNTGELFF.

This clonotype occurred once. The chain joins TRBV6-4 to TRBJ1-4; 9 bases line up with TRBD1. The CDR3 spans 14 residues. J gave up 2 bases and V 8 bases, and 3 bases lay outside the gene matches. Per germline, CDR1 MRHNA and CDR2 SNTAGT. The DNA of the CDR3 is TGTGCCAGCCGGGACAGGGATACTAATGAAAAACTGTTTTTT. It codes for CASRDRDTNEKLFF.

This clonotype turned up a few times. The rearrangement uses TRBV3-1 and TRBJ1-5; no clear D gene. Germline V gene lookup returns CDR1 LGHDT and CDR2 YNNKEL (reference sequence). Trimming left V 2 bases short and J 2 bases short, with 13 bases between. The CDR3 extends over 16 amino acids. The CDR3 bases are TGTGCCAGCAGCCAATTTGGAAGTGGGGGCAATCAGCCCCAGCATTTT. It codes for CASSQFGSGGNQPQHF. The complete variable domain, with remaining parts taken from reference TRBV3-1 and TRBJ1-5, reads DTAVSQTPKYLVTQMGNDKSIKCEQNLGHDTMYWYKQDSKKFLKIMFSYNNKELIINETVPNRFSPKSPDKAHLNLHINSLELGDSAVYFCASSQFGSGGNQPQHFGDGTRLSIL.

The chain is built from TRBV5-1 and TRBJ2-5, with 7 bases that match TRBD2. The V gene's germline CDR1 is SGHRS and CDR2 YFSETQ. CDR3 length equals 16 residues. With 1 base clipped from V and 1 base from J, the junction kept 7 bases outside the gene matches. In DNA form, the CDR3 reads TGCGCCAGCAGCTTGACTGCTTCTAGCGGCCAAGAGACCCAGTACTTC. Translation gives CASSLTASSGQETQYF. The entire variable domain, with the rest obtained from reference TRBV5-1 and TRBJ2-5, is as follows: KAGVTQTPRYLIKTRGQQVTLSCSPISGHRSVSWYQQTPGQGLQFLFEYFSETQRNKGNFPGRFSGRQFSNSRSEMNVSTLELGDSALYLCASSLTASSGQETQYFGPGTRLLVL.

The chain couples TRBV6-1 to TRBJ1-5, with 10 positions matching TRBD1. Germline CDR1 is MNHNS and CDR2 is SASEGT. The CDR3 extends over 16 amino acids. V was pared by 2 bases and J by 6 bases, with 7 bases of the junction left unmatched. The CDR3 bases are TGTGCCAGCAGTGAACTCTTGACAGGGGGCTCTCAGCCCCAGCATTTT. Protein product: CASSELLTGGSQPQHF.

This clonotype was seen only a few times. The V gene is TRBV4-1, the J gene TRBJ1-3, with a tentative D call TRBD1 (5 bases). The CDR3 totals 15 residues. Germline values: CDR1 MGHRA, CDR2 YSYEKL. Trimming left V 6 bases short and J 2 bases short, with 14 bases between. The CDR3 DNA reads TGCGCCAGCAGGGCAACAGGACAAACTGGAAACACCATATATTTT. Its translation is CASRATGQTGNTIYF.

In regard to this clonotype: A single base separates this from a much larger clone, so it may be a read error. The V call is TRBV15, the J call TRBJ2-1; no definite D call. This CDR3 comprises 17 residues. Germline loops: CDR1 LNHNV, CDR2 YYDKDF (reference sequence). V was shortened by 4 bases and J by 2 bases, with 18 bases between the two germline ends. For the CDR3, the DNA is TGTGCCACCAGCACCCTTTCCCGCCTGACCCCCTACAATGAGCAGTTCTTC. As protein: CATSTLSRLTPYNEQFF.

This clonotype has a handful of counts. The chain carries TRBV6-1 and TRBJ2-3; TRBD2 matches 10 bases. In germline, CDR1 is MNHNS, CDR2 SASEGT. V gave up 5 bases and J gave up 9 bases; unmatched junction bases: 8. The CDR3 runs to 14 residues. The CDR3 spells CASSRSSSGGTQYF. CDR3 DNA: TGTGCCAGCAGTAGGTCGTCTAGCGGGGGAACGCAGTATTTT.

This clonotype was seen at least ten times. This chain links TRBV27 with TRBJ2-7; 7 nucleotides align to TRBD1. CDR1 and CDR2 from the germline V gene are MNHEY and SMNVEV (reference sequence). V lost 5 bases and J lost 2; bases outside the gene matches: 6. This CDR3 comprises 14 residues. CDR3 loop: CASSPRTGPYEQYF. CDR3 nucleotides: TGTGCCAGCAGTCCCCGGACAGGACCCTACGAGCAGTACTTC.

This clonotype was seen at least ten times. The rearrangement links TRBV20-1 to TRBJ2-7, with 13 positions matching TRBD2. The CDR3 is 16 amino acids. Germline V CDR1 and CDR2: DFQATT, SNEGSKA (reference sequence). V was clipped by 1 base and J by 2 bases; unmatched bases: 5. CDR3 region: CSARAFGLAGAYEQYF. CDR3 nucleotides: TGCAGTGCTAGAGCCTTCGGACTAGCGGGAGCCTACGAGCAGTACTTC.

This clonotype was seen a few times. This sequence joins TRBV7-9 and TRBJ2-2; a possible D gene is TRBD1 (5 bases). CDR3 length equals 15 residues. Trimming pared 5 bases from V and 6 bases from J, leaving 16 bases between. Germline CDR1 reads SEHNR; CDR2 reads FQNEAQ (reference sequence). CDR3 protein: CASSLTSTVPGELFF. The CDR3 DNA reads as TGTGCCAGCAGCCTCACCTCGACAGTCCCCGGGGAGCTGTTTTTT.